The entry below describes one T cell receptor beta chain. This sample is drawn from a study of blood T cell repertoires in COVID-19. Study-wide background: Samples representing acute and convalescent COVID-19 were sourced from the United States, Italy and Spain. PBMCs, B-cell-depleted T cells, or T cells provided the cDNA or gDNA that made up the material.

Authors' data handling: Counts of nucleated cells, estimated from reference gene primer amplification, were obtained. The table came from immunoSEQ multiplex PCR; TCRdb's copy has only in-frame clones and leaves some out. The V and J calls and clone size were taken over from that table, and D and trimming were inferred from the DNA. The table shows around 220,000 clones, with 80% to 85% occurring only once. The CDR3 loop spans 16 amino acids. The germline CDR1 and CDR2 sequences are SGHRS and YFSETQ. Trimming took off 1 base at V and 0 bases at J, with 11 bases between the two ends. Sequencing used peripheral blood. The chain combines TRBV5-1 with TRBJ1-3, with D unresolved. The sequence derives from a man aged 25-45 years with active or convalescent COVID-19. CDR3 in amino acids: CASSLLPQNSGNTIYF. The CDR3 DNA follows: TGCGCCAGCAGCTTGCTCCCACAGAACTCTGGAAACACCATATATTTT.